This T cell receptor (beta chain) emerged from a study of OX40 agonist ivuxolimab in advanced cancers. TCRdb keeps only in-frame clones here, not all; method: immunoSEQ multiplex PCR. This sample has about 89,000 clones, with about nine tenths found just once. The CDR3 is made up of 14 amino acids. The V and J ends lost 1 base and 6 bases respectively, with 10 bases between them. The germline gives CDR1 MNHNY, CDR2 SVGAGI (reference sequence). J is TRBJ1-5 and V is TRBV6-6; the D is unclear. The sample consisted of CD4+ or CD8+ T cells sorted from blood, taken in a trial of the OX40 agonist ivuxolimab. The source is an adult with an advanced solid tumor such as melanoma, head and neck, liver or kidney cancer. CDR3 loop: CASSYLTIGQPQHF. CDR3 in DNA: TGTGCCAGCAGTTACTTGACTATTGGTCAGCCCCAGCATTTT.